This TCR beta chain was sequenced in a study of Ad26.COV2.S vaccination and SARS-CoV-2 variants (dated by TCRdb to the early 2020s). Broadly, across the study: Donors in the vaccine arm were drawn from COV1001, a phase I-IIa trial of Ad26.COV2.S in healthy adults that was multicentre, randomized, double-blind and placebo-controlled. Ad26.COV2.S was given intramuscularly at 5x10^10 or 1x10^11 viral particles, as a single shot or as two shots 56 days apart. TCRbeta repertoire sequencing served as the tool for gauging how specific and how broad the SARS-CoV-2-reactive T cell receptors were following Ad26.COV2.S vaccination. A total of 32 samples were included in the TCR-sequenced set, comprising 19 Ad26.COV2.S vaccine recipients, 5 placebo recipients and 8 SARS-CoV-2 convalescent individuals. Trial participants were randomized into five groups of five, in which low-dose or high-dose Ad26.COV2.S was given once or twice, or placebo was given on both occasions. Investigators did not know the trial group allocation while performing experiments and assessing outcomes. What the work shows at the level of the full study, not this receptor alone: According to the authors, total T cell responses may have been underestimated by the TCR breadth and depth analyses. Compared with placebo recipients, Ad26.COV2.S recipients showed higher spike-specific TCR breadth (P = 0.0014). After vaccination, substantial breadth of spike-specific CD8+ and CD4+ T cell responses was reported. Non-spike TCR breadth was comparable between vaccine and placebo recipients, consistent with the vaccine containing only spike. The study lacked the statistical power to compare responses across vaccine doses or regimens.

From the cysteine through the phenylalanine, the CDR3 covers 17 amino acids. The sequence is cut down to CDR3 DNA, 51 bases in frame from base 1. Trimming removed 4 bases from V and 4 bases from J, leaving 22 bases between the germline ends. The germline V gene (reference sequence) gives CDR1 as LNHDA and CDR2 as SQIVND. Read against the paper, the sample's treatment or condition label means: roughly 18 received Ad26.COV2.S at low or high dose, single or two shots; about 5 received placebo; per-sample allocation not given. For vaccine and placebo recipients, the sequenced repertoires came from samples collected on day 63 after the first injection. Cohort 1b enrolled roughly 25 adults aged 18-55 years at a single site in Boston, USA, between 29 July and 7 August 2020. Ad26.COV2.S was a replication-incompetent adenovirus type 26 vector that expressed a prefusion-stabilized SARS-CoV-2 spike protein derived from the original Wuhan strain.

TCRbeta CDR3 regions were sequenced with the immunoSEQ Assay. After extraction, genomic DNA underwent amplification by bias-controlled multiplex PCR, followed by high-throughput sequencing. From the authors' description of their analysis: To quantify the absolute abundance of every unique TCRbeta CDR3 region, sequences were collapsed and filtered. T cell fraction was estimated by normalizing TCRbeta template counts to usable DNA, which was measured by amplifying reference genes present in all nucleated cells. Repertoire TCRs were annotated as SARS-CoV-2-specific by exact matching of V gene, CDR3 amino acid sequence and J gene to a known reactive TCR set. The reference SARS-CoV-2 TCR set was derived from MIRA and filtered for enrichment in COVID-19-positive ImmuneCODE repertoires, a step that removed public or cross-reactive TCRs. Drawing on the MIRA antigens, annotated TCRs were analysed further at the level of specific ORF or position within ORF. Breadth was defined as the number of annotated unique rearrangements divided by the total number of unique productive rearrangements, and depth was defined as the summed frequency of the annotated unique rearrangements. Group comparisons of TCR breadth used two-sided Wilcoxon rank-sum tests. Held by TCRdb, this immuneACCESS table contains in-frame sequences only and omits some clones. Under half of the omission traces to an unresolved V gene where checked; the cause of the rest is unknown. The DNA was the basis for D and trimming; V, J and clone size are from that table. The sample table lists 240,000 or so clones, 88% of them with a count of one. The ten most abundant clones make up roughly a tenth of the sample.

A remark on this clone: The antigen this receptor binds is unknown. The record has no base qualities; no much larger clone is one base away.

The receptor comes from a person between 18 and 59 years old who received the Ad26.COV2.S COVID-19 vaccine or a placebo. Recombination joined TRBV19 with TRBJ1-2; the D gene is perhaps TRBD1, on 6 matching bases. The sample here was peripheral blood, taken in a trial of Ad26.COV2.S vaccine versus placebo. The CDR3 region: CASSSRGIKRLSYGYTF. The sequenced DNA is TGTGCCAGTAGTAGCAGGGGCATCAAGAGGTTAAGCTATGGCTACACCTTC. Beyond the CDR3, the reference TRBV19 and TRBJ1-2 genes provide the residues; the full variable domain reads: DGGITQSPKYLFRKEGQNVTLSCEQNLNHDAMYWYRQDPGQGLRLIYYSQIVNDFQKGDIAEGYSVSREKKESFPLTVTSAQKNPTAFYLCASSSRGIKRLSYGYTFGSGTRLTVV.